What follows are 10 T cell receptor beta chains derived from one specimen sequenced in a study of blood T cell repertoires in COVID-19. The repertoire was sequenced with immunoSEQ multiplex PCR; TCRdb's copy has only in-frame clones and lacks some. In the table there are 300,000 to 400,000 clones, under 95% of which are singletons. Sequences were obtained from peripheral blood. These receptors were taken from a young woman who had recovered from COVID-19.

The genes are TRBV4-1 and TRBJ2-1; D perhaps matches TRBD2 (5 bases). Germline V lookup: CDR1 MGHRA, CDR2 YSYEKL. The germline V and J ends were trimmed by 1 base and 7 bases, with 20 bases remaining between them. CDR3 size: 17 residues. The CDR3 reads CASSQAREGVYGNEQFF. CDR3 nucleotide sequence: TGCGCCAGCAGCCAAGCAAGAGAGGGAGTCTATGGGAATGAGCAGTTCTTC.

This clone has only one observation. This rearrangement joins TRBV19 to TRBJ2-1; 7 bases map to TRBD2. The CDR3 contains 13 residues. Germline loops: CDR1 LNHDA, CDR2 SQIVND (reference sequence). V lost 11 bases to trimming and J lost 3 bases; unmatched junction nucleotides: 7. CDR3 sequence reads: CASKGGGYNEQFF. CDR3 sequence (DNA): TGTGCCTCAAAGGGCGGGGGCTACAATGAGCAGTTCTTC.

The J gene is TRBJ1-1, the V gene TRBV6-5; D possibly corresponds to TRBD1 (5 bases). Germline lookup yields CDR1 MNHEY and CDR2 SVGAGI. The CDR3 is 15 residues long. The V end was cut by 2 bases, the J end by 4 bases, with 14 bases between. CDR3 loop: CASSYGGGRGTEAFF. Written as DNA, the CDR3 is TGTGCCAGCAGTTACGGCGGGGGTCGGGGCACTGAAGCTTTCTTT.

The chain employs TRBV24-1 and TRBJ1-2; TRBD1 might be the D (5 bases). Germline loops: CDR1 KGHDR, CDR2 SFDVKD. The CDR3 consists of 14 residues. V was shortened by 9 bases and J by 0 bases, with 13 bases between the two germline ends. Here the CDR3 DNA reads TGTGCCACCCGATCGACAGCCCCTAACTATGGCTACACCTTC. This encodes CATRSTAPNYGYTF.

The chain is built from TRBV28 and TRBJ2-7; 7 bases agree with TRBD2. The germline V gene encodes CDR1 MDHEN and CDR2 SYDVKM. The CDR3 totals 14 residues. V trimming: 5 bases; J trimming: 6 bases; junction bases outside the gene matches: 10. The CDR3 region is CASSPLSGNVEQYV. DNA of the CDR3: TGTGCCAGCAGTCCCCTCAGCGGGAATGTCGAGCAGTACGTC.

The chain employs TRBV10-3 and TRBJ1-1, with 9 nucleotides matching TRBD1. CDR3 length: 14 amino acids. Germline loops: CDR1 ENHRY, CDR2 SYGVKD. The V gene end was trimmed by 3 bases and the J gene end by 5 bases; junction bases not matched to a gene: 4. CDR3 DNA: TGTGCCATCAGTGACCCGACAGGGGGAACTGAAGCTTTCTTT. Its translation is CAISDPTGGTEAFF.

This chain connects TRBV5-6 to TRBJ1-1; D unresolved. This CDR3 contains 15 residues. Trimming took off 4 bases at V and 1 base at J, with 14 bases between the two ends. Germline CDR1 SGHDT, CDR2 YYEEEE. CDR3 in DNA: TGTGCCAGCAGCCACAAAGTATACCCGAACACTGAAGCTTTCTTT. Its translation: CASSHKVYPNTEAFF.

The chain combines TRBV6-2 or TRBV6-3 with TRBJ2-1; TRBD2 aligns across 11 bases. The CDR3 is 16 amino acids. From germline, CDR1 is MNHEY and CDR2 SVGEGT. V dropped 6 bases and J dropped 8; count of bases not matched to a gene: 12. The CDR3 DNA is TGTGCCAGCAGCCTTAGCGGGAGGGTCCCCTGGGATGAGCAGTTCTTC. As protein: CASSLSGRVPWDEQFF.

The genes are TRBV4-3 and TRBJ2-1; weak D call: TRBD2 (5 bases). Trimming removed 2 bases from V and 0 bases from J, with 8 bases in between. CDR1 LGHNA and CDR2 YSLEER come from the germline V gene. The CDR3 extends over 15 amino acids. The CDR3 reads CASSQIASSYNEQFF. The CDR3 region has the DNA TGCGCCAGCAGCCAAATAGCGAGCTCCTACAATGAGCAGTTCTTC.

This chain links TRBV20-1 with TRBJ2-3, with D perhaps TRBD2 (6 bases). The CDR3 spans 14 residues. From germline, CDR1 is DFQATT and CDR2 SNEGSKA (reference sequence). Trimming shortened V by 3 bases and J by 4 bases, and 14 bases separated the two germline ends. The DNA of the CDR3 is TGCAGTGCTAGTTACGGGACTGACTCAGATACGCAGTATTTT. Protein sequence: CSASYGTDSDTQYF.